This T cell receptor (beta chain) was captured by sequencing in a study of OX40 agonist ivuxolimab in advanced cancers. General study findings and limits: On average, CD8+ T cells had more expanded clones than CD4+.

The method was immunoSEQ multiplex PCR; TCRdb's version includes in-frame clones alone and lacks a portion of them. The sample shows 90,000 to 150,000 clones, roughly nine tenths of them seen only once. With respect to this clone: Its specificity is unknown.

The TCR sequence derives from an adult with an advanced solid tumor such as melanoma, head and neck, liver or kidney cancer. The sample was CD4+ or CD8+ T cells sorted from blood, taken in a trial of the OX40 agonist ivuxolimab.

In nucleotides, the CDR3 is TGTGCCAGCAGCCCTGCGGGTGGAAACACCATATATTTT. It yields the protein CASSPAGGNTIYF. The V gene is TRBV28, the J gene TRBJ1-3; D not certain. V was trimmed by 6 bases and J by 3 bases, leaving 9 bases between them. The germline V gene encodes CDR1 MDHEN and CDR2 SYDVKM. The CDR3 runs to 13 residues. The complete variable domain, with remaining parts taken from reference TRBV28 and TRBJ1-3, reads DVKVTQSSRYLVKRTGEKVFLECVQDMDHENMFWYRQDPGLGLRLIYFSYDVKMKEKGDIPEGYSVSREKKERFSLILESASTNQTSMYLCASSPAGGNTIYFGEGSWLTVV.